A selection of T cell receptor beta chains follows, all from one sample in a study of blood T cell repertoires in COVID-19. Some clones are missing from TCRdb's copy, which holds only in-frame ones; the method was immunoSEQ multiplex PCR. The sample carries about 380,000 clones, around 87% recorded once. Sequencing was carried out using PBMCs or T cells enriched from blood (not recorded which). Receptors were obtained from a man aged 25-45 years who had recovered from COVID-19. The CDR3 runs from the conserved cysteine through the conserved F or W. A D gene is named only where the DNA matches it firmly. Only some rows state a clone size, as once, few, many or a class for expanded clones.

CAWSVYRRGRADYGYTF,TGTGCCTGGAGTGTATATCGGAGGGGCCGGGCGGACTATGGCTACACCTTC,NA,TRBJ1-2,TRBV30,NA
CAWSLYYGTEAFF,TGTGCCTGGAGTCTCTATTATGGCACTGAAGCTTTCTTT,NA,TRBJ1-1,TRBV30,once
CASSQGPGDWDGYTF,TGCGCCAGCAGCCAAGGTCCGGGGGACTGGGATGGCTACACCTTC,NA,TRBJ1-2,TRBV4-3,few
CASSSGQGFSEAFF,TGTGCCAGCAGTTCAGGACAGGGTTTTTCTGAAGCTTTCTTT,TRBD1,TRBJ1-1,TRBV28,NA
CSVQEGVETQYF,TGCAGCGTTCAGGAAGGCGTGGAGACCCAGTACTTC,NA,TRBJ2-5,TRBV29-1,NA
CASSRGQPNSGNTIYF,TGTGCCAGCAGCCGGGGACAGCCCAACTCTGGAAACACCATATATTTT,TRBD1,TRBJ1-3,TRBV7-8,NA
CAAVSGDSYEQYF,TGTGCCGCCGTAAGTGGAGATTCCTACGAGCAGTACTTC,NA,TRBJ2-7,TRBV6-5,NA
CASSPPGLHGSPLHF,TGTGCCAGCAGCCCACCGGGACTGCACGGGTCACCCCTCCACTTT,NA,TRBJ1-6,TRBV14,NA
CAWNRGSYEQYF,TGTGCCTGGAATCGAGGTAGCTACGAGCAGTACTTC,NA,TRBJ2-7,TRBV30,NA
CASSPQGANTEAFF,TGTGCCAGCTCGCCACAGGGGGCGAACACTGAAGCTTTCTTT,TRBD1,TRBJ1-1,TRBV18,few
CASSVEGHSAYEQYF,TGTGCCAGCAGCGTCGAGGGACATAGTGCCTACGAGCAGTACTTC,NA,TRBJ2-7,TRBV7-8,NA
CASSLEGQGTYEQYF,TGTGCCAGCAGCTTAGAGGGACAGGGAACCTACGAGCAGTACTTC,TRBD1,TRBJ2-7,TRBV7-9,NA
CASSQDQGLISGNTIYF,TGTGCCAGCAGCCAAGATCAGGGGCTTATATCTGGAAACACCATATATTTT,NA,TRBJ1-3,TRBV3-1/TRBV3-2,NA
CASSQVMAVEQYF,TGTGCCAGCAGCCAAGTAATGGCGGTCGAGCAGTACTTC,NA,TRBJ2-7,TRBV3-1/TRBV3-2,NA
CATTTDTEAFF,TGTGCCACGACTACAGACACTGAAGCTTTCTTT,NA,TRBJ1-1,TRBV6-5,NA
CASSLVSRSTDTQYF,TGTGCCAGCAGCTTAGTTTCCAGAAGCACAGATACGCAGTATTTT,NA,TRBJ2-3,TRBV7-2,NA
CASSSGTSSNQPQHF,TGTGCCAGCAGTTCCGGGACAAGTAGCAATCAGCCCCAGCATTTT,NA,TRBJ1-5,TRBV27,NA
CASVRDTEAFF,TGTGCCAGCGTGAGGGACACTGAAGCTTTCTTT,NA,TRBJ1-1,TRBV7-9,once
CASSRVQGGEQYF,TGTGCCAGCTCCCGAGTGCAGGGGGGCGAGCAGTACTTC,NA,TRBJ2-7,TRBV18,NA
CAISSGQGVADEQFF,TGTGCCATCAGCTCGGGACAGGGAGTGGCGGATGAGCAGTTCTTC,TRBD1,TRBJ2-1,TRBV10-3,NA
CASARGLANYGYTF,TGTGCCAGCGCCAGGGGGCTGGCTAACTATGGCTACACCTTC,TRBD1,TRBJ1-2,TRBV6-5,NA
CSASLTAGRGYEQYF,TGCAGTGCTAGTTTGACCGCAGGGCGAGGCTACGAGCAGTACTTC,NA,TRBJ2-7,TRBV20-1,NA
CASKGWGQGEQFF,TGTGCCAGCAAGGGGTGGGGTCAGGGTGAGCAGTTCTTC,NA,TRBJ2-1,TRBV2,NA
CAISESGENIQYF,TGTGCCATCAGTGAGTCTGGAGAAAACATTCAGTACTTC,NA,TRBJ2-4,TRBV10-3,NA
CAWSVGGSGNTIYF,TGTGCCTGGAGTGTCGGGGGATCTGGAAACACCATATATTTT,NA,TRBJ1-3,TRBV30,NA
CASSLKGWDSTYEQYF,TGTGCCAGCAGCTTAAAGGGGTGGGACAGCACCTACGAGCAGTACTTC,TRBD1,TRBJ2-7,TRBV7-9,NA
CATSMAQVMDEQYF,TGTGCCACCAGTATGGCGCAGGTAATGGACGAGCAGTACTTC,NA,TRBJ2-7,TRBV15,once
CATSRGQGFYNSPLHF,TGTGCCACCAGCAGAGGACAGGGTTTCTATAATTCACCCCTCCACTTT,TRBD1,TRBJ1-6,TRBV15,NA